These 13 T cell receptor beta chains share one sample of origin, sequenced in a study of T cells in tuberculosis. Data came from immunoSEQ multiplex PCR; TCRdb stores just in-frame clones and leaves some out. In the table there are 20,000 to 25,000 clones, about 96% of which are singletons. Sequencing used PBMCs. These TCRs come from a donor aged 10 to 29 with latent tuberculosis or without tuberculosis infection.

The chain combines TRBV5-1 with TRBJ2-2, with D perhaps matching TRBD1 (6 bases). This CDR3 is 16 amino acids long. The germline gives CDR1 SGHRS, CDR2 YFSETQ. V was pared by 4 bases and J by 0 bases, with 13 bases between. The CDR3, as DNA: TGCGCCAGCAGCAAAGTGGACAGTCCGAACACCGGGGAGCTGTTTTTT. The encoded protein is CASSKVDSPNTGELFF.

The chain is built from TRBV13 and TRBJ2-3; 9 nucleotides align to TRBD2. CDR1 is PRHDT and CDR2 is FYEKMQ in the germline V gene (reference sequence). The CDR3 is 14 amino acids. V gave up 8 bases and J gave up 7 bases; unmatched junction bases: 10. Here the CDR3 DNA reads TGTGCCAGCTCCGGGACTAGCTCCCTCCATACGCAGTATTTT. Protein: CASSGTSSLHTQYF.

The sample holds one count of this clone. This chain connects TRBV2 to TRBJ2-7, with TRBD1 matching over 7 bases. There are 11 residues in the CDR3. Germline CDR1 and CDR2: SNHLY and FYNNEI. J was trimmed by 13 bases and V by 6 bases; bases with no gene match: 9. The CDR3 is CASSAGQDNYF. The CDR3 bases are TGTGCCAGCAGCGCTGGACAGGATAACTACTTC.

The chain employs TRBV7-2 and TRBJ2-5; weak D call: TRBD1 (6 bases). The germline gives CDR1 SGHTA, CDR2 FQGNSA. The CDR3 contains 15 residues. Trimming pared 6 bases from V and 5 bases from J, leaving 19 bases between. The CDR3 DNA sequence: TGTGCCAGCAGGGGAGAAGGGGGTGTGGGCGAGACCCAGTACTTC. This sequence encodes CASRGEGGVGETQYF. The whole variable domain, filled in from reference TRBV7-2 and TRBJ2-5, reads GAGVSQSPSNKVTEKGKDVELRCDPISGHTALYWYRQSLGQGLEFLIYFQGNSAPDKSGLPSDRFSAERTGGSVSTLTIQRTQQEDSAVYLCASRGEGGVGETQYFGPGTRLLVL.

The chain is built from TRBV10-3 and TRBJ2-7; D is perhaps TRBD1 (5 bases). The germline V gene encodes CDR1 ENHRY and CDR2 SYGVKD. The CDR3 length is 12 residues. V lost 4 bases to trimming and J lost 2 bases, with 6 bases between them. The CDR3 loop reads CAISGQTYEQYF. In DNA, the CDR3 is TGTGCCATCAGTGGACAGACCTACGAGCAGTACTTC.

The chain has TRBV4-1 and TRBJ1-2; no firm D call. Germline CDR1 MGHRA, CDR2 YSYEKL. Trimming took off 4 bases at V and 7 bases at J, with 22 bases between the two ends. The CDR3 is 16 amino acids. The CDR3 coding sequence is TGCGCCAGCAGCCCTCAACCCCGGGGAGGCGCGAGTGGCTACACCTTC. Translated, it gives CASSPQPRGGASGYTF.

This clone is medium-sized in the sample. The V gene is TRBV6-6, the J gene TRBJ2-1, with D hard to call. Germline V gene lookup returns CDR1 MNHNY and CDR2 SVGAGI (reference sequence). V gave up 2 bases and J gave up 3 bases, with 5 bases separating them. The CDR3 loop spans 13 amino acids. CDR3 in amino acids: CASSYAVYNEQFF. CDR3 nucleotides: TGTGCCAGCAGTTACGCGGTCTACAATGAGCAGTTCTTC.

Only one count was recorded for this clone. The chain has TRBV7-8 and TRBJ2-2; a weak D match, TRBD1 (5 bases). Trimming stripped 1 base from V and 9 bases from J, with 9 bases between. The CDR3 runs 13 residues. The germline CDR1 and CDR2 sequences are SGHVS and FQNEAQ. This chain's CDR3 is CASSLEGWRELFF. The CDR3 region has the DNA TGTGCCAGCAGCTTAGAGGGGTGGAGGGAGCTGTTTTTT.

J is TRBJ2-7 and V is TRBV29-1; the match to TRBD1 covers 8 bases. V lost 4 bases to trimming and J lost 4 bases; unmatched junction nucleotides: 3. This CDR3 has 12 amino acids. The V gene's germline CDR1 is SQVTM and CDR2 ANQGSEA. CDR3 nucleotides: TGCAGCGTTGCCGGACAGGGATACGAGCAGTACTTC. It translates to CSVAGQGYEQYF.

In this sample, this clone turned up once. The chain employs TRBV18 and TRBJ1-1, with no clear D. Trimming shortened V by 8 bases and J by 11 bases, and 9 bases separated the two germline ends. CDR1 is KGHSH, CDR2 LQKENI, per germline. This CDR3 contains 9 residues. The CDR3 protein is CASEDRAFF. DNA of the CDR3: TGTGCCAGCGAGGATAGGGCTTTCTTT.

The chain joins TRBV19 to TRBJ2-1; no firm D call. V was clipped by 5 bases and J by 0 bases, with 5 bases between them. Germline V gives CDR1 LNHDA, CDR2 SQIVND (reference sequence). This CDR3 contains 13 residues. The DNA for the CDR3 is TGTGCCAGTAGTCCCAGCTCCTACAATGAGCAGTTCTTC. This codes for CASSPSSYNEQFF.

The J gene is TRBJ1-1, the V gene TRBV5-4, with 7 bases that match TRBD1. Germline loops: CDR1 SGHNT, CDR2 YYREEE (reference sequence). The trim removed 3 bases at V and 7 bases at J, leaving 12 bases unmatched. The CDR3 consists of 15 residues. DNA of the CDR3: TGTGCCAGCAGCTCCGCGGGACAGACACGAATTGAAGCTTTCTTT. It codes for CASSSAGQTRIEAFF.

The rearrangement joins TRBV27 to TRBJ1-1; D is perhaps TRBD1 (5 bases). The CDR3 is 13 amino acids. V was clipped by 3 bases and J by 8 bases, with 13 bases between them. CDR1 and CDR2 (germline): MNHEY, SMNVEV (reference sequence). CDR3 in amino acids: CASSFTAAGEAFF. The CDR3, as DNA: TGTGCCAGCAGTTTCACAGCTGCAGGGGAAGCTTTCTTT.